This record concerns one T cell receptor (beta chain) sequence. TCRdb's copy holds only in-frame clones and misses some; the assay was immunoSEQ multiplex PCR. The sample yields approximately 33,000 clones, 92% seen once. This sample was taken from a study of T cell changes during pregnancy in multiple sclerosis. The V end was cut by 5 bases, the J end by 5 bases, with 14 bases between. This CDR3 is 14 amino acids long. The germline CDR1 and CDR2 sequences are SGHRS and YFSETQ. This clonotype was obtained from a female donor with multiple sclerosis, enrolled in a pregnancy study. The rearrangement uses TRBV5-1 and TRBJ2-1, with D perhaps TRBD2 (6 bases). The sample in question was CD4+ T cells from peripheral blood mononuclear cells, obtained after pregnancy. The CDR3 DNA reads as TGCGCCAGCAGAGAATTTTCGGGGGACAATGAGCAGTTCTTC. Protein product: CASREFSGDNEQFF.